This T cell receptor beta chain is drawn from a study of OX40 agonist ivuxolimab in advanced cancers. Study-level background: Of the participants, around 39% had some prior anti-PD-1, anti-PD-L1 or anti-CTLA-4 therapy, which was allowed. The study's findings and limits: There was clonal expansion of CD4+ and CD8+ blood T cells by week 6 at 0.1 to 3.0 mg/kg. Some patients who did not respond also had low normalized T-cell clonal expansion.

This CDR3 is 15 amino acids long. Trimming shortened V by 5 bases and J by 0 bases, and 11 bases separated the two germline ends. Per the germline V gene, CDR1 is MDHEN and CDR2 is SYDVKM. A note on this clone: Its antigen is unidentified.

Patients were ruled out by autoimmune disease history or systemic immunosuppression. Libraries were prepared by immunoSEQ multiplex PCR; TCRdb keeps only in-frame clonotypes and omits some of them. The sample records 70,000 to 85,000 clones, around 87% being singletons. The sequence derives from an adult with an advanced solid tumor such as melanoma, head and neck, liver or kidney cancer. The sample here was CD4+ or CD8+ T cells sorted from blood, taken in a trial of the OX40 agonist ivuxolimab. The chain couples TRBV28 to TRBJ1-3; D not certain. Written as DNA, the CDR3 is TGTGCCAGCAGTCTTATTCAGAGCTCTGGAAACACCATATATTTT. Protein product: CASSLIQSSGNTIYF.